The subject of this entry is one T cell receptor (beta chain). Its cognate antigen is unknown. These data are taken from a study of CD8 T cells in Susac syndrome. Whole-study context: Treatment at blood withdrawal was none, corticosteroids, or intravenous immunoglobulin alone in Susac syndrome patients.

Bulk CD8+ and CD4+ cells came from magnetic negative isolation; CD8+ TEMRA by FACS. Study-level results: Susac-specific public clones numbered more than 15 in total CD8+ repertoires (and about 5 in CD8+ TEMRA repertoires). The relatively small number of individuals in the TCR sequencing and HLA analysis was acknowledged by the study.

V was pared by 4 bases and J by 3 bases, with 7 bases of the junction left unmatched. The CDR3 has 15 amino acids. Germline assignment: CDR1 SGHDT and CDR2 YYEEEE. When the RNA was reverse transcribed, random hexamers were used with an input of roughly 0.5 to 1 ug. TCRdb processed the immunoSEQ multiplex PCR reads anew with MiXCR; each CDR3 protein has one entry. The data hold 100,000 or so distinct CDR3 sequences, with approximately 95% observed a single time. The source material was CD8+ T cells from PBMCs. The chain links TRBV5-6 to TRBJ2-7; 10 nucleotides align to TRBD1. This TCR came from a human donor with Susac syndrome. The CDR3 region is CASSHGQGDLYEQYF. Here the CDR3 DNA reads TGTGCCAGCAGCCACGGACAGGGGGACCTCTACGAGCAGTACTTC.